The 8 T cell receptor beta chains below were found in one sample sequenced in a study of T cells in Graves' hyperthyroidism and ophthalmopathy. It was RNA transcripts that yielded the amplified TCR beta CDR3 regions. First-round RT-PCR of the TCR CDR3 relied on the HTBI primer set. One entry per CDR3 protein results from TCRdb running MiXCR on the multiplex PCR reads. This sample carries 400,000 to 600,000 distinct CDR3 sequences, roughly a sixth of them seen once, and the ten largest clones take over 25%. The sequenced material came from blood. The receptors shown here come from a woman aged 30 to 39 with Graves' ophthalmopathy.

This clonotype occurred a few times. The CDR3, as DNA: TGTGCCAGCAGCGTAGGGAGCGGGACCGGCAATGAGCAGTTCTTC. Translating it yields CASSVGSGTGNEQFF. The chain joins TRBV9 to TRBJ2-1; 7 bases agree with TRBD2. Germline lookup yields CDR1 SGDLS and CDR2 YYNGEE. The V segment lost 0 bases and the J segment 6 bases; nucleotides outside the gene matches: 6. CDR3 length: 15 residues.

V and J are TRBV19 and TRBJ1-1; D ambiguous. With 6 bases removed from V and 5 bases from J, the gap between germline ends came to 10 bases. Germline lookup yields CDR1 LNHDA and CDR2 SQIVND (reference sequence). CDR3 length equals 12 residues. The CDR3 loop is CASSQDYTEAFF. CDR3 bases: TGTGCCAGTAGCCAAGACTATACTGAAGCTTTCTTT.

This clonotype was detected only a few times. V and J are TRBV2 and TRBJ1-3, with 7 bases lining up with TRBD1. This CDR3 has 15 residues. The V gene's germline CDR1 is SNHLY and CDR2 FYNNEI. Trimming took 6 bases from V and 0 from J; bases not matched to a gene: 5. The CDR3 protein is CASRGDSYSGNTIYF. In nucleotides, the CDR3 is TGTGCCAGCAGGGGGGACAGTTACTCTGGAAACACCATATATTTT.

This clonotype was detected ten times or more. The chain couples TRBV28 to TRBJ2-3, with a possible D match to TRBD1 (6 bases). Germline V gives CDR1 MDHEN, CDR2 SYDVKM. This CDR3 region has 13 residues. The V end was cut by 3 bases, the J end by 8 bases, with 12 bases between. Here the CDR3 DNA reads TGTGCCAGCAGTTTCTCAGGGGACGGTACGCAGTATTTT. It is translated as CASSFSGDGTQYF.

This clonotype occurred many times. V is TRBV11-1 and J is TRBJ2-1; the D gene is possibly TRBD2 (7 bases). Germline V CDR1 and CDR2: SGHAT, FQDESV (reference sequence). The CDR3 length is 14 residues. V gave up 4 bases and J gave up 14 bases, with 21 bases separating them. CDR3 DNA: TGTGCCAGCAGCTCAGGGGCCCGGGGGGCTAAGGAGTTCTTC. Amino acid sequence: CASSSGARGAKEFF. Full variable domain (outside the CDR3, taken from reference TRBV11-1 and TRBJ2-1): EAEVAQSPRYKITEKSQAVAFWCDPISGHATLYWYRQILGQGPELLVQFQDESVVDDSQLPKDRFSAERLKGVDSTLKIQPAELGDSAMYLCASSSGARGAKEFFGPGTRLTVL.

This clonotype was counted between two and nine times. The chain carries TRBV12-3 or TRBV12-4 and TRBJ1-2; D is perhaps TRBD1 (6 bases). V was shortened by 4 bases and J by 5 bases, with 11 bases between the two germline ends. The CDR3 totals 13 residues. CDR3 protein: CASSSARGYGYTF. CDR3 nucleotide sequence: TGTGCCAGCAGTTCCGCCAGGGGTTATGGCTACACCTTC.

This clonotype was detected many times. This rearrangement joins TRBV28 to TRBJ2-7, with D possibly being TRBD2 (6 bases). The CDR3 extends over 18 amino acids. In germline, CDR1 is MDHEN, CDR2 SYDVKM. Deletions cut 6 bases from V and 0 bases from J, with 24 bases between. This CDR3 reads CASSPLGVVRESSYEQYF. In DNA form, the CDR3 reads TGTGCCAGCAGCCCGCTAGGCGTGGTCCGGGAGAGCTCCTACGAGCAGTACTTC. Full variable domain (outside the CDR3, taken from reference TRBV28 and TRBJ2-7): DVKVTQSSRYLVKRTGEKVFLECVQDMDHENMFWYRQDPGLGLRLIYFSYDVKMKEKGDIPEGYSVSREKKERFSLILESASTNQTSMYLCASSPLGVVRESSYEQYFGPGTRLTVT.

This clonotype was recorded many times. The J gene is TRBJ2-1, the V gene TRBV6-1; D not certain. The CDR3 totals 15 residues. Trimming cost V 4 bases and J 4 bases, with 14 bases left between them. Per the germline V gene, CDR1 is MNHNS and CDR2 is SASEGT. In nucleotides, the CDR3 is TGTGCCAGCAGTGCCTCCATGACTGGATACAATGAGCAGTTCTTC. Residues: CASSASMTGYNEQFF.